This passage covers 28 T cell receptor beta chains from one sample sequenced in a study of response to subunit inactivated influenza vaccine. MiXCR, run by TCRdb on the RT-PCR reads, gives a single entry per CDR3 protein. In the table there are roughly 540,000 distinct CDR3 sequences, under 25% of which are singletons. The same data also contributed to another study, on T cells expressing NK-cell markers. From that study: The TCR beta cDNA came from 5'RACE template switching with UMIs.

This sample comprised CD4+ T cells sorted from PBMCs, obtained 11 to 12 days after vaccination. These receptors were collected from a man in his fifties who received an inactivated influenza vaccine.

V is TRBV7-2 and J is TRBJ2-7, with TRBD1 matching over 7 bases. The CDR3 is made up of 14 amino acids. Germline lookup yields CDR1 SGHTA and CDR2 FQGNSA. Germline trimming cut 6 bases from V and 0 bases from J; bases unmatched to any gene: 5. The DNA for the CDR3 is TGTGCCAGCAGGACGACAGGGAGCTCCTACGAGCAGTACTTC. It encodes CASRTTGSSYEQYF. Combining the CDR3 with reference TRBV7-2 and TRBJ2-7 gives the whole variable domain GAGVSQSPSNKVTEKGKDVELRCDPISGHTALYWYRQSLGQGLEFLIYFQGNSAPDKSGLPSDRFSAERTGGSVSTLTIQRTQQEDSAVYLCASRTTGSSYEQYFGPGTRLTVT.

This chain uses TRBV5-5 with TRBJ2-3, with a possible D match to TRBD1 (6 bases). Germline V lookup: CDR1 SGHKS, CDR2 YYEKEE (reference sequence). There are 15 residues in the CDR3. V was pared by 5 bases and J by 2 bases, with 15 bases between. The CDR3 nucleotides are TGTGCCAGCAGACCCTCGGGACACCCCACAGATACGCAGTATTTT. It yields the protein CASRPSGHPTDTQYF.

This clonotype was picked up many times. This chain connects TRBV20-1 to TRBJ2-1; 8 bases match TRBD1. The CDR3 sequence is 16 residues long. Germline CDR1 and CDR2: DFQATT and SNEGSKA (reference sequence). J was trimmed by 0 bases and V by 5 bases; bases with no gene match: 9. The CDR3 nucleotides read TGCAGTGCTCCAGGACAGGGCCACTACTCCTACAATGAGCAGTTCTTC. Its translation: CSAPGQGHYSYNEQFF.

V and J are TRBV25-1 and TRBJ2-7, with 7 bases aligning to TRBD2. The CDR3 is made up of 14 amino acids. Germline loops: CDR1 MGHDK, CDR2 SYGVNS. V dropped 6 bases and J dropped 5; count of bases not matched to a gene: 10. CDR3 DNA: TGTGCCAGCAGGGCCCGGGACTATCCAAACGAGCAGTACTTC. Translation: CASRARDYPNEQYF.

This clonotype was picked up a small number of times. CDR3 region: CASSRLGLAGYEQFF. The CDR3 coding sequence is TGTGCCAGCAGCCGACTCGGGCTAGCGGGCTATGAGCAGTTCTTC. This chain links TRBV7-2 with TRBJ2-1, with 8 bases that match TRBD2. Germline values: CDR1 SGHTA, CDR2 FQGNSA. CDR3 length equals 15 residues. V lost 5 bases, J lost 8 bases, and 11 bases stayed unmatched.

This clonotype was counted between two and nine times. This rearrangement joins TRBV30 to TRBJ1-1, with a weak D call TRBD1 (6 bases). This CDR3 region has 14 residues. V was cut by 7 bases and J by 1 base, with 16 bases left in between. Germline CDR1 GTSNPN, CDR2 SVGIG (reference sequence). The CDR3 loop is CAYQPGGPNTEAFF. The CDR3 DNA reads as TGTGCCTATCAACCTGGGGGGCCGAACACTGAAGCTTTCTTT.

This clonotype was counted between two and nine times. The chain couples TRBV7-2 to TRBJ2-4; TRBD1 aligns across 8 bases. V gave up 5 bases and J gave up 8 bases; unmatched junction bases: 14. This CDR3 is 16 amino acids long. CDR1 is SGHTA, CDR2 FQGNSA, per germline. CDR3 DNA sequence: TGTGCCAGCAGCGATCCAGGGGGCGCGGGATGGGACATTCAGTACTTC. Protein sequence: CASSDPGGAGWDIQYF.

This clonotype was counted only a few times. The genes are TRBV15 and TRBJ1-5; D remains ambiguous. V was clipped by 1 base and J by 4 bases, with 11 bases between them. Germline CDR1 LNHNV, CDR2 YYDKDF (reference sequence). The CDR3 length is 15 residues. This CDR3 is CATSRGGGRNQPQHF. CDR3 in DNA: TGTGCCACCAGCAGAGGGGGAGGGCGTAATCAGCCCCAGCATTTT.

CDR3 nucleotides: TGTGCCAGCAGTAGCCCCGGACGCCGGATCCACGAGCAGTACTTC. Protein product: CASSSPGRRIHEQYF. The chain carries TRBV6-2 or TRBV6-3 and TRBJ2-7, with unresolved D. The germline V gene encodes CDR1 MNHEY and CDR2 SVGEGT. This CDR3 contains 15 residues. Between the trimmed V and J ends, which lost 5 bases and 5 bases, there was a span of 19 bases.

This clonotype was detected only a few times. J is TRBJ2-2 and V is TRBV5-1; TRBD2 matches 13 bases. This CDR3 has 19 amino acids. The ends lost 0 bases at V and 3 bases at J; junction bases unmatched: 8. CDR1 and CDR2 from the germline V gene are SGHRS and YFSETQ. The CDR3 DNA sequence: TGCGCCAGCAGCTTGGGGCCCCTGGGACTAGCGGGACACACCGGGGAGCTGTTTTTT. The encoded protein is CASSLGPLGLAGHTGELFF. The complete variable domain, with remaining parts taken from reference TRBV5-1 and TRBJ2-2, reads KAGVTQTPRYLIKTRGQQVTLSCSPISGHRSVSWYQQTPGQGLQFLFEYFSETQRNKGNFPGRFSGRQFSNSRSEMNVSTLELGDSALYLCASSLGPLGLAGHTGELFFGEGSRLTVL.

V is TRBV7-8 and J is TRBJ2-3; the match to TRBD2 covers 12 bases. Per germline, CDR1 SGHVS and CDR2 FQNEAQ. The CDR3 loop spans 17 amino acids. Germline trimming cut 4 bases from V and 3 bases from J; bases unmatched to any gene: 8. CDR3 DNA: TGTGCCAGCAGCTCCGTGCTAGCGGGAGGGCCGACAGATACGCAGTATTTT. Translated: CASSSVLAGGPTDTQYF.

This clonotype has more than one count but fewer than ten. V usage is TRBV4-3 and J usage is TRBJ2-1; TRBD1 matches at 10 bases. The CDR3 consists of 18 residues. Germline CDR1 reads LGHNA; CDR2 reads YSLEER. The V gene end was trimmed by 4 bases and the J gene end by 3 bases; junction bases not matched to a gene: 12. The CDR3: CASSRGTGDGGDYNEQFF. The CDR3 coding sequence is TGCGCCAGCAGCCGCGGGACAGGGGACGGTGGGGACTACAATGAGCAGTTCTTC.

This clonotype has more than one count but fewer than ten. J is TRBJ2-2 and V is TRBV15, with D possibly being TRBD1 (5 bases). The CDR3 runs 17 residues. Germline V gene sequence: CDR1 LNHNV, CDR2 YYDKDF (reference sequence). V was shortened by 0 bases and J by 4 bases, with 15 bases between the two germline ends. Written as DNA, the CDR3 is TGTGCCACCAGCAGAGAGTATTGGCAGGGAAGCACCGGGGAGCTGTTTTTT. As protein: CATSREYWQGSTGELFF.

This chain links TRBV6-5 with TRBJ2-1; TRBD2 aligns across 12 bases. The V gene end was trimmed by 4 bases and the J gene end by 8 bases; junction bases not matched to a gene: 18. This CDR3 comprises 19 residues. The germline CDR1 and CDR2 sequences are MNHEY and SVGAGI. CDR3 bases: TGTGCCAGCAGTTCACCCCTGAGGGTGACTAGCGGGAGTTTCTATGAGCAGTTCTTC. Residues: CASSSPLRVTSGSFYEQFF.

This clonotype turned up a few times. The J gene is TRBJ2-7, the V gene TRBV5-1; 7 bases map to TRBD2. The junction had 5 bases not matched to a gene; V was cut back by 2 bases and J by 3 bases. The CDR3 sequence is 14 residues long. CDR1 SGHRS and CDR2 YFSETQ come from the germline V gene. CDR3 sequence reads: CASSFREAHYEQYF. The CDR3 DNA follows: TGCGCCAGCAGCTTCCGGGAGGCCCACTACGAGCAGTACTTC.

This clonotype has a handful of counts. The gene calls are TRBV5-1 and TRBJ2-1; 14 bases are shared with TRBD2. Germline V gives CDR1 SGHRS, CDR2 YFSETQ. J lost 1 base, V lost 0 bases, and 9 bases had no gene match. The CDR3 spans 20 residues. This chain's CDR3 is CASSLVIGLAGGRSYNEQFF. The CDR3 DNA reads TGCGCCAGCAGCTTGGTCATAGGACTAGCGGGAGGACGATCCTACAATGAGCAGTTCTTC.

CDR3 region: CASSLSFERGMETQYF. As DNA, the CDR3 is TGTGCCAGCAGCTTAAGCTTCGAGAGGGGAATGGAGACCCAGTACTTC. V is TRBV11-3 and J is TRBJ2-5, with D perhaps matching TRBD1 or TRBD2 (5 bases each). V was cut by 2 bases and J by 5 bases, with 18 bases left in between. CDR1 is SGHNT, CDR2 YENEEA, per germline. The CDR3 is 16 residues long.

This clonotype turned up a few times. The V gene is TRBV11-2, the J gene TRBJ1-1; D not resolved. V lost 1 base to trimming and J lost 11 bases, with 11 bases between them. The CDR3 consists of 12 residues. CDR1 and CDR2 (germline): SGHAT, FQNNGV. For the CDR3, the DNA is TGTGCCAGCAGCTTAGGCGGAATGACCGCTTTCTTT. This codes for CASSLGGMTAFF.

The chain is built from TRBV12-3 or TRBV12-4 and TRBJ2-1, with a possible D match to TRBD2 (7 bases). The CDR3 contains 14 residues. The V end was cut by 3 bases, the J end by 8 bases, with 14 bases between. CDR3 amino acids: CASSLGGLSDEQFF. Here the CDR3 DNA reads TGTGCCAGCAGTTTGGGGGGGCTCTCTGATGAGCAGTTCTTC.

The chain joins TRBV6-6 to TRBJ2-2; 7 bases line up with TRBD1. CDR1 MNHNY and CDR2 SVGAGI come from the germline V gene (reference sequence). The CDR3 covers 13 residues. V lost 7 bases and J lost 4; bases outside the gene matches: 3. Written as DNA, the CDR3 is TGTGCCAGCACCCACAGGGGCACCGGGGAGCTGTTTTTT. Protein: CASTHRGTGELFF.

The chain links TRBV10-3 to TRBJ2-1; 14 bases map to TRBD2. There are 16 residues in the CDR3. Germline V gene lookup returns CDR1 ENHRY and CDR2 SYGVKD. Trimming took 11 bases from V and 6 from J; bases not matched to a gene: 12. This CDR3 is CAASRTSGGSLNEQFF. CDR3 nucleotide sequence: TGTGCCGCGTCGAGGACTAGCGGGGGGTCCCTCAATGAGCAGTTCTTC.

This chain joins TRBV2 and TRBJ2-7; D is ambiguous. The germline V gene encodes CDR1 SNHLY and CDR2 FYNNEI. The V gene lost 3 bases and the J gene lost 3 bases, with 9 bases spanning the gap. This CDR3 comprises 13 residues. The CDR3 region has the DNA TGTGCCAGCAGTGAGAATGGCCGCTACGAGCAGTACTTC. Its protein is CASSENGRYEQYF. The variable domain in full, completed from reference TRBV2 and TRBJ2-7, reads EPEVTQTPSHQVTQMGQEVILRCVPISNHLYFYWYRQILGQKVEFLVSFYNNEISEKSEIFDDQFSVERPDGSNFTLKIRSTKLEDSAMYFCASSENGRYEQYFGPGTRLTVT.

The rearrangement links TRBV5-1 to TRBJ1-1; D is unresolved. Trimming left V 6 bases short and J 1 base short, with 10 bases between. Germline V lookup: CDR1 SGHRS, CDR2 YFSETQ. This CDR3 spans 13 amino acids. CDR3 sequence (DNA): TGCGCCAGCAACTCGGGCGGGAACACTGAAGCTTTCTTT. Translation gives CASNSGGNTEAFF.

This clonotype has just a few counts. The chain employs TRBV13 and TRBJ2-3; 7 bases agree with TRBD2. V lost 5 bases and J lost 8; bases outside the gene matches: 16. CDR1 PRHDT and CDR2 FYEKMQ come from the germline V gene (reference sequence). This CDR3 contains 16 residues. CDR3 bases: TGTGCCAGCAGCCCTGTTGGGCGGGAGCCATCGGGTACGCAGTATTTT. Its protein product is CASSPVGREPSGTQYF.

This clonotype has more than one count but fewer than ten. The chain joins TRBV6-2 or TRBV6-3 to TRBJ1-5; the D gene is possibly TRBD1 (5 bases). V was clipped by 7 bases and J by 4 bases, with 20 bases between them. The CDR3 sequence is 16 residues long. In germline, CDR1 is MNHEY, CDR2 SVGEGT. The CDR3: CASKTFGQGLNQPQHF. CDR3 nucleotides: TGTGCCAGCAAGACCTTCGGGCAGGGCCTAAATCAGCCCCAGCATTTT.

This clonotype was detected only a few times. The chain is built from TRBV14 and TRBJ2-7; D remains unclear. CDR3 length equals 14 residues. The V end was cut by 5 bases, the J end by 4 bases, with 15 bases between. Germline V gene data show CDR1 as SGHDN and CDR2 as FVKESK. The CDR3 region has the DNA TGTGCCAGCAGCAACAACTTTGGTAAATACGAGCAGTACTTC. Encoded protein: CASSNNFGKYEQYF.

This clonotype has only a few counts. The genes are TRBV28 and TRBJ2-1, with TRBD1 matching over 9 bases. Germline CDR1 MDHEN, CDR2 SYDVKM. V trimming: 4 bases; J trimming: 6 bases; junction bases outside the gene matches: 7. There are 15 residues in the CDR3. The CDR3 is CASSSGDRAVNEQFF. The CDR3 DNA reads TGTGCCAGCAGTTCTGGGGACAGGGCTGTCAATGAGCAGTTCTTC.

The CDR3 nucleotides are TGTGCCAGCAATTATGATTGGTTGGCAGATCCTTTCTCCTACGAGCAGTACTTC. Residues: CASNYDWLADPFSYEQYF. This chain links TRBV6-2 or TRBV6-3 with TRBJ2-7; D unclear. CDR1 and CDR2 from the germline V gene are MNHEY and SVGEGT. The V and J ends lost 7 bases and 0 bases respectively, with 25 bases between them. The CDR3 spans 18 residues.